This passage covers 9 T cell receptor beta chains from one sample sequenced in a study of shared clonotypes between healthy human individuals. Assay used: immunoSEQ multiplex PCR; TCRdb lists only in-frame clones, some missing. The sample includes 600,000 to 750,000 clones, 72% of them seen just once. Sequenced material: memory CD4+ T cells sorted from blood. The subset: CD45RA-negative fraction. These receptors all come from a woman in her 30s in good health.

This chain joins TRBV7-8 and TRBJ2-1; a possible D gene is TRBD2 (6 bases). There are 15 residues in the CDR3. V was trimmed by 0 bases and J by 6 bases, leaving 12 bases between them. Germline CDR1 reads SGHVS; CDR2 reads FQNEAQ. The CDR3 sequence is CASSLAAGLTNEQFF. CDR3 DNA: TGTGCCAGCAGCTTAGCCGCGGGACTTACCAATGAGCAGTTCTTC.

This chain joins TRBV19 and TRBJ2-5; D might be TRBD1 (7 bases). Germline V gene lookup returns CDR1 LNHDA and CDR2 SQIVND (reference sequence). V was trimmed by 0 bases and J by 5 bases, leaving 19 bases between them. This CDR3 comprises 17 residues. The CDR3 DNA is TGTGCCAGTAGTATAGAGGCCCGACAGGGAGGATTCGAGACCCAGTACTTC. Translating it yields CASSIEARQGGFETQYF.

The chain recombines TRBV29-1 with TRBJ2-6; 10 bases are shared with TRBD2. Germline CDR1 and CDR2: SQVTM and ANQGSEA. The CDR3 extends over 16 amino acids. Trimming at V came to 7 bases and at J to 2 bases, leaving 8 bases not matched to a gene. The CDR3 DNA is TGCAGCGACCAGAACCTAGCGGGAGCTGGGGCCAACGTCCTGACTTTC. The encoded protein is CSDQNLAGAGANVLTF.

The V call is TRBV28, the J call TRBJ1-2, with 7 bases identical to TRBD1. The CDR3 runs to 15 residues. J lost 3 bases, V lost 5 bases, and 9 bases had no gene match. Per germline, CDR1 MDHEN and CDR2 SYDVKM. The CDR3 bases are TGTGCCAGCAGTCTCCCGGGACAGCCACACTATGGCTACACCTTC. This gives the protein CASSLPGQPHYGYTF.

V usage is TRBV6-5 and J usage is TRBJ2-6, with D unclear. V lost 6 bases and J lost 0, with 9 bases in between. This CDR3 has 15 residues. Germline loops: CDR1 MNHEY, CDR2 SVGAGI. The CDR3 region has the DNA TGTGCCAGCAGCCGAACACACTCTGGGGCCAACGTCCTGACTTTC. Translation: CASSRTHSGANVLTF.

There are a few counts of this clone. The chain couples TRBV6-1 to TRBJ2-6, with D unclear. Looked up from germline, CDR1 is MNHNS and CDR2 is SASEGT. The CDR3 loop spans 16 amino acids. Trimming took 2 bases from V and 4 from J, leaving 12 bases between them. As DNA, the CDR3 is TGTGCCAGCAGTGAACTAGTGACACCCGGGGCCAACGTCCTGACTTTC. This gives the protein CASSELVTPGANVLTF.

The chain has TRBV28 and TRBJ1-4, with D perhaps matching TRBD1 (6 bases). V lost 5 bases and J lost 9, with 16 bases in between. Germline-derived CDR1 and CDR2 are MDHEN and SYDVKM. The length of the CDR3 is 14 residues. The CDR3 here is CASSPGEGVQKLFF. Written as DNA, the CDR3 is TGTGCCAGCAGTCCAGGGGAGGGGGTACAAAAACTGTTTTTT.

This clone was counted a few times. The rearrangement joins TRBV5-4 to TRBJ2-7, with a tentative D call TRBD2 (6 bases). Trimming shortened V by 4 bases and J by 2 bases, and 13 bases separated the two germline ends. The CDR3 covers 14 residues. Looked up from germline, CDR1 is SGHNT and CDR2 is YYREEE (reference sequence). The CDR3 protein is CASSTFRETYEQYF. CDR3 sequence (DNA): TGTGCCAGCAGCACCTTCCGGGAGACCTACGAGCAGTACTTC.

The V call is TRBV5-1, the J call TRBJ1-1; D may be TRBD1 (6 bases). The germline V and J ends were trimmed by 4 bases and 0 bases, with 13 bases remaining between them. The CDR3 length is 15 residues. The germline gives CDR1 SGHRS, CDR2 YFSETQ. In DNA form, the CDR3 reads TGCGCCAGCAGCCCCTGGGGGCCCCTGAACACTGAAGCTTTCTTT. This translates into CASSPWGPLNTEAFF. Looking up the rest from reference TRBV5-1 and TRBJ1-1 gives the full variable domain: KAGVTQTPRYLIKTRGQQVTLSCSPISGHRSVSWYQQTPGQGLQFLFEYFSETQRNKGNFPGRFSGRQFSNSRSEMNVSTLELGDSALYLCASSPWGPLNTEAFFGQGTRLTVV.